The sequence of this T cell receptor (beta chain) was determined in a study of cytomegalovirus exposure and HLA in healthy donors. Germline loops: CDR1 SGHTA, CDR2 FQGNSA. J gave up 4 bases and V 3 bases, and 5 bases lay outside the gene matches. This CDR3 has 15 residues. Amplification used 60 Vbeta primers and 13 Jbeta primers. Clones were sequenced by immunoSEQ multiplex PCR, and TCRdb holds only the in-frame ones, with some missing. The sample shows around 97,000 clones, around 61% of them seen only once. This chain connects TRBV7-2 to TRBJ2-3, with 9 bases lining up with TRBD2. Sequencing was carried out using PBMCs. The receptor was isolated from a woman aged 45 to 65 in good health and CMV-seronegative. CDR3 loop: CASSFTGLAPDTQYF. The CDR3 bases are TGTGCCAGCAGCTTCACGGGACTAGCACCAGATACGCAGTATTTT.